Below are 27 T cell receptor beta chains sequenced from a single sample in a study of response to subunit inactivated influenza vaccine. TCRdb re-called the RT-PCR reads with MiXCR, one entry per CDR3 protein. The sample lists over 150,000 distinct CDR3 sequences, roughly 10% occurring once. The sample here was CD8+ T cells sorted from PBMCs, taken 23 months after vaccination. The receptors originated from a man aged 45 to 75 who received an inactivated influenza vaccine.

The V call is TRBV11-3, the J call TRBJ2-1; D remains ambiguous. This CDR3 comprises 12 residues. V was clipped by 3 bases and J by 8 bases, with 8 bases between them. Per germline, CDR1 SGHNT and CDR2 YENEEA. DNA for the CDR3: TGTGCCAGCAGCTTTGGGATGGATGAGCAGTTCTTC. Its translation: CASSFGMDEQFF. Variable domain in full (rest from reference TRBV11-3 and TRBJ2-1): EAGVVQSPRYKIIEKKQPVAFWCNPISGHNTLYWYLQNLGQGPELLIRYENEEAVDDSQLPKDRFSAERLKGVDSTLKIQPAELGDSAVYLCASSFGMDEQFFGPGTRLTVL.

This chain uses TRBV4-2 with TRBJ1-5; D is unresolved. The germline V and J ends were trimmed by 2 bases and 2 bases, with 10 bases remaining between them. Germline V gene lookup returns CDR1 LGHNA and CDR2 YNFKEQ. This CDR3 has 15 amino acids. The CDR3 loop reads CASSQWDLGNQPQHF. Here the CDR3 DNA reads TGTGCCAGCAGCCAATGGGATTTGGGCAATCAGCCCCAGCATTTT.

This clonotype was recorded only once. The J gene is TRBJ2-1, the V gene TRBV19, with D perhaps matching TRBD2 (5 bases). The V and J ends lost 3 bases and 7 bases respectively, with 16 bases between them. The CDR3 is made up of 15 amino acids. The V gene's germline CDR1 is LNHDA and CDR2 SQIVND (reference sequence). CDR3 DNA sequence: TGTGCCAGTAGTATCAGCCGGGGAACGGGTAATGAGCAGTTCTTC. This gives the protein CASSISRGTGNEQFF.

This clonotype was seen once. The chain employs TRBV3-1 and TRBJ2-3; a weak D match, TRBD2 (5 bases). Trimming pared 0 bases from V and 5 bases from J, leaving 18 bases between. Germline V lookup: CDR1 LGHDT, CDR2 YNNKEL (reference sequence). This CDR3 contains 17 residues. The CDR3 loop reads CASSQDWTQAPVDTQYF. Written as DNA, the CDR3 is TGTGCCAGCAGCCAAGATTGGACTCAAGCCCCCGTAGATACGCAGTATTTT.

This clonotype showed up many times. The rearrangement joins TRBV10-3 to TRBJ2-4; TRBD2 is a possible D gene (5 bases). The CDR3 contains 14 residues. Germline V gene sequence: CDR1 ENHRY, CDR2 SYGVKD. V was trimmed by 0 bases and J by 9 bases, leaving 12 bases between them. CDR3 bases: TGTGCCATCAGTGAGTCGGACTTAGAAGCCATTCAGTACTTC. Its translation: CAISESDLEAIQYF.

The CDR3 sequence is CASSSRDFRETQYF. The CDR3 DNA sequence: TGTGCCAGCAGTTCTCGGGACTTTAGGGAGACCCAGTACTTC. The V call is TRBV6-5, the J call TRBJ2-5; a possible D gene is TRBD2 (6 bases). Germline loops: CDR1 MNHEY, CDR2 SVGAGI. V was trimmed by 4 bases and J by 5 bases, leaving 14 bases between them. The CDR3 sequence is 14 residues long.

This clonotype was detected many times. CDR3 protein: CASSLPGLAGGNEQFF. The DNA of the CDR3 is TGTGCCAGCAGCTTGCCGGGACTAGCGGGGGGAAATGAGCAGTTCTTC. The rearrangement joins TRBV5-5 to TRBJ2-1, with 15 bases matching TRBD2. The CDR3 runs to 16 residues. Germline CDR1 reads SGHKS; CDR2 reads YYEKEE (reference sequence). The junction had 3 bases not matched to a gene; V was cut back by 1 base and J by 7 bases.

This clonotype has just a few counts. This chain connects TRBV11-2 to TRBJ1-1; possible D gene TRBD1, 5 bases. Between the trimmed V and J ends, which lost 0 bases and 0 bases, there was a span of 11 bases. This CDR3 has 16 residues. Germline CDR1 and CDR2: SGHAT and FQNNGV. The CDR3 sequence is CASSLEQGYLNTEAFF. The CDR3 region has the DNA TGTGCCAGCAGCTTAGAGCAGGGATACTTGAACACTGAAGCTTTCTTT.

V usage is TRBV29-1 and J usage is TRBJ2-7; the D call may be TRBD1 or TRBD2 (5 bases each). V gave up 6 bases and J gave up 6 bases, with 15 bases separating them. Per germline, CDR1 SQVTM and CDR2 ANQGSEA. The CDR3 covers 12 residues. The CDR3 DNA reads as TGCAGCGTACGGGACGGAACCCTCGAGCAGTACTTC. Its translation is CSVRDGTLEQYF.

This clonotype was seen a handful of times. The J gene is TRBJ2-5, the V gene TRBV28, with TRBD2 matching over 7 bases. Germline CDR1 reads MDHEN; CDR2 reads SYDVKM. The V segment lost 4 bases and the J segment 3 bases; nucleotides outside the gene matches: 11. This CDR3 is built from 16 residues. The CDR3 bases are TGTGCCAGCAGTTCCCTCTCCGCGGGAGAGAAAGAGACCCAGTACTTC. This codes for CASSSLSAGEKETQYF.

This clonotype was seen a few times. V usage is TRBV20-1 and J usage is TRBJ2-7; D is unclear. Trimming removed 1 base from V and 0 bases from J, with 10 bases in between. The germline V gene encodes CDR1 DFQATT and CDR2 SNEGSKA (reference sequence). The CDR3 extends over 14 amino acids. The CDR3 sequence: CSARVFSSSYEQYF. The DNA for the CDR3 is TGCAGTGCTAGAGTTTTCAGTAGCTCCTACGAGCAGTACTTC.

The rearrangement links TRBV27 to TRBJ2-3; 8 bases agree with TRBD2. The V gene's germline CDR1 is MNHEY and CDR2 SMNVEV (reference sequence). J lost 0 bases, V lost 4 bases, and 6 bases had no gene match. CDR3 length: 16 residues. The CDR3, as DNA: TGTGCCAGCAGTTACATACTAGCGGCAAGCACAGATACGCAGTATTTT. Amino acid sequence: CASSYILAASTDTQYF.

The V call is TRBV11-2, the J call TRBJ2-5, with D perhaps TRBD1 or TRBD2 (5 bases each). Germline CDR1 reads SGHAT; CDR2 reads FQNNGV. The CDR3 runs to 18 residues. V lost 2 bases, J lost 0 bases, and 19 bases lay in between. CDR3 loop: CASSLWGPGRLYQETQYF. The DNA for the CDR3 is TGTGCCAGCAGCTTATGGGGACCGGGACGGCTGTACCAAGAGACCCAGTACTTC.

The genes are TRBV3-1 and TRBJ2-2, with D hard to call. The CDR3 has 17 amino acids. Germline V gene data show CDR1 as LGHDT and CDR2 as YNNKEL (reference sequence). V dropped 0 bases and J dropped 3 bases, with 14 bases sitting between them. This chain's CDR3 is CASSQEVGVEDTGELFF. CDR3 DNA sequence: TGTGCCAGCAGCCAAGAGGTTGGGGTCGAAGACACCGGGGAGCTGTTTTTT.

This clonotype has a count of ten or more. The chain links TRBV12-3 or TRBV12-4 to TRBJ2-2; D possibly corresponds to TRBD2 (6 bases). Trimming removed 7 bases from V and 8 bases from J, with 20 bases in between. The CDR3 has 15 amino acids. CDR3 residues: CASTSPGLRAGELFF. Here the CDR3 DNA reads TGTGCCAGCACCTCTCCGGGACTTCGGGCGGGGGAGCTGTTTTTT.

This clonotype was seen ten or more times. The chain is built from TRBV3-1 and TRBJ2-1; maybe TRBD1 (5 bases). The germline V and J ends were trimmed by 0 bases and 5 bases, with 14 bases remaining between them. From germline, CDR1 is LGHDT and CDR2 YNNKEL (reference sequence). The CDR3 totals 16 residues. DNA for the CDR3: TGTGCCAGCAGCCAAGATTGGGGCTCCCGCCACAATGAGCAGTTCTTC. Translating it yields CASSQDWGSRHNEQFF.

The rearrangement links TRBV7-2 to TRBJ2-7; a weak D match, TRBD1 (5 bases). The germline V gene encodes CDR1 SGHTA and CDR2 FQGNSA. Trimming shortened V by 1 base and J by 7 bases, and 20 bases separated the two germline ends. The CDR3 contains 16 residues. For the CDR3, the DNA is TGTGCCAGCAGCTTAGTTGGTAGGACGGACACTACGGAGCAGTACTTC. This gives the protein CASSLVGRTDTTEQYF.

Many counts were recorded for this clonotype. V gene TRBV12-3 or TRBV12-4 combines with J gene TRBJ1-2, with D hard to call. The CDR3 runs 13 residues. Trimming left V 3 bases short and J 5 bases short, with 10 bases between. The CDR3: CASSFRAEYGYTF. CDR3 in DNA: TGTGCCAGCAGTTTTCGGGCGGAGTATGGCTACACCTTC.

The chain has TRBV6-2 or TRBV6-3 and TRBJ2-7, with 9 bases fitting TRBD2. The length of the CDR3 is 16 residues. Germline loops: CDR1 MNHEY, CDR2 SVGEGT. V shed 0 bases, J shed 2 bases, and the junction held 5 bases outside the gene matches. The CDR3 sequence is CASSYSLAGGPYEQYF. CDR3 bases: TGTGCCAGCAGTTACTCTCTGGCGGGAGGGCCCTACGAGCAGTACTTC.

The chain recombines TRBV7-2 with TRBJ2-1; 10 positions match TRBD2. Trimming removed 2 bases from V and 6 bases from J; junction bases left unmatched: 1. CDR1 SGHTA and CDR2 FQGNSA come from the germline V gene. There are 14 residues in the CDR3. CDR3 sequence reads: CASSLLAGANEQFF. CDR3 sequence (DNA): TGTGCCAGCAGCTTACTAGCGGGGGCCAATGAGCAGTTCTTC.

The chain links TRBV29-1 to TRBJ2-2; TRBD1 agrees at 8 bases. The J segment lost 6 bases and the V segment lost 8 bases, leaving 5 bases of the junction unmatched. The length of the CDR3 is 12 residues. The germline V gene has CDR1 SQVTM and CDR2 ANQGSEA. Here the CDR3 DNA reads TGCAGCCATCAGGGGGCTTCCGGGGAGCTGTTTTTT. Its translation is CSHQGASGELFF.

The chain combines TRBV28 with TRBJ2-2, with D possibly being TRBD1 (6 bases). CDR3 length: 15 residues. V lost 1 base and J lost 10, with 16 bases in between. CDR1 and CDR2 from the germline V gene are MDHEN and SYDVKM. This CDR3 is CASSLYPGVRLELFF. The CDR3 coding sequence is TGTGCCAGCAGTTTATACCCAGGGGTTAGATTGGAGCTGTTTTTT. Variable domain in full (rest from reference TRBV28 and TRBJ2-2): DVKVTQSSRYLVKRTGEKVFLECVQDMDHENMFWYRQDPGLGLRLIYFSYDVKMKEKGDIPEGYSVSREKKERFSLILESASTNQTSMYLCASSLYPGVRLELFFGEGSRLTVL.

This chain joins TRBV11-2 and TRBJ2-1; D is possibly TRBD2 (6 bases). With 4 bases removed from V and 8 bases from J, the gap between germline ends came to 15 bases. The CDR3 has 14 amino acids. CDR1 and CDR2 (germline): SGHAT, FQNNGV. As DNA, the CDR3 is TGTGCCAGCAGCTACTGGAGGGCTGCCGATGAGCAGTTCTTC. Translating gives CASSYWRAADEQFF.

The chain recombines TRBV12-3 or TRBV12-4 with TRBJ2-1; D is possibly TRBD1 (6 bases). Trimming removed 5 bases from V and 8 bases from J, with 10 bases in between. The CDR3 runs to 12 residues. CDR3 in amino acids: CASSPPGDEQFF. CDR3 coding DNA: TGTGCCAGCAGTCCCCCAGGGGATGAGCAGTTCTTC.

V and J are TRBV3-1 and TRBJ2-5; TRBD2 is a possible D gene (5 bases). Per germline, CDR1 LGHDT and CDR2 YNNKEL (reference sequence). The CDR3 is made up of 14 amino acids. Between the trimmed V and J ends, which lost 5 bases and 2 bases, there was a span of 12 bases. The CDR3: CASSIWEQQETQYF. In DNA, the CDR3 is TGTGCCAGCAGCATTTGGGAGCAACAAGAGACCCAGTACTTC.

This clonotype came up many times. CDR3 DNA sequence: TGTGCCAGCAGCTTACAACCGGCGGATACGCAGTATTTT. Translating it yields CASSLQPADTQYF. The gene calls are TRBV7-8 and TRBJ2-3; D unresolved. This CDR3 is built from 13 residues. V was trimmed by 2 bases and J by 6 bases, leaving 9 bases between them. Germline V gene sequence: CDR1 SGHVS, CDR2 FQNEAQ.

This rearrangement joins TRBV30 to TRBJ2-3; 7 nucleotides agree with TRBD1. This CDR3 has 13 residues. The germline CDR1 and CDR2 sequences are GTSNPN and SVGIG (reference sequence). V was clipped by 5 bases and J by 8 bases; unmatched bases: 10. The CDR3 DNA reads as TGTGCCTGGGTACAGGGGTTTATGGGTACGCAGTATTTT. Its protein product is CAWVQGFMGTQYF.